This T cell receptor (beta chain) was sequenced in a study of response to subunit inactivated influenza vaccine. Study-level results: Authors suggested each seasonal flu vaccination may recruit only limited numbers of new T cells.

CDR3 length: 14 amino acids. V shed 5 bases and J shed 5 bases, with 13 bases lying between them. CDR1 and CDR2 (germline): LNHDA, SQIVND (reference sequence). TCRdb processed the RT-PCR reads anew with MiXCR; each CDR3 protein has one entry. The repertoire consists of around 300,000 distinct CDR3 sequences, with 20% to 25% occurring once and the leading ten covering around 10%. This clonotype was counted only a few times. Its antigen is unidentified. The chain employs TRBV19 and TRBJ2-1; D may correspond to TRBD1 or TRBD2 (5 bases each). The receptor comes from a man aged 50 to 69 who received an inactivated influenza vaccine. The sequencing here drew on PBMCs from blood, taken less than 22 months after vaccination. CDR3 residues: CASSLPGPNNEQFF. The DNA of the CDR3 is TGTGCCAGTAGTTTACCGGGACCCAACAATGAGCAGTTCTTC. The full variable domain, its missing parts supplied by reference TRBV19 and TRBJ2-1, is DGGITQSPKYLFRKEGQNVTLSCEQNLNHDAMYWYRQDPGQGLRLIYYSQIVNDFQKGDIAEGYSVSREKKESFPLTVTSAQKNPTAFYLCASSLPGPNNEQFFGPGTRLTVL.